The 13 T cell receptor beta chains given below trace back to one sample, sequenced in a study of cytomegalovirus exposure and HLA in healthy donors. Primers included in the PCR were 60 Vbeta and 13 Jbeta primers. Libraries were prepared by immunoSEQ multiplex PCR; TCRdb keeps only in-frame clonotypes and omits some of them. The sample includes about 64,000 clones. The sample taken for sequencing was PBMCs. The source of these receptors is a woman under 30 in good health and CMV-seronegative.

The chain has TRBV1 and TRBJ2-1; TRBD2 reflects the table's D call only, with no check against the DNA. TRBV1 is deemed a pseudogene. This CDR3 has 14 residues. The CDR3: CTSNGEARYNEQFF. CDR3 DNA: TGCACCAGCAACGGGGAGGCGCGTTACAATGAGCAGTTCTTC.

The V call is TRBV14, the J call TRBJ2-7; 7 bases match TRBD1. The V segment lost 4 bases and the J segment 5 bases; nucleotides outside the gene matches: 17. This CDR3 is built from 17 residues. Germline-derived CDR1 and CDR2 are SGHDN and FVKESK. CDR3 sequence reads: CASSPPFGETGPHEQYF. CDR3 in DNA: TGTGCCAGCAGCCCCCCATTCGGAGAGACAGGGCCTCACGAGCAGTACTTC.

The chain employs TRBV7-9 and TRBJ1-2; TRBD1 agrees at 7 bases. Unmatched junction bases numbered 5, after V lost 5 bases and J lost 5 bases. Germline-derived CDR1 and CDR2 are SEHNR and FQNEAQ (reference sequence). The CDR3 has 13 residues. The CDR3 loop reads CASSRDSVYGYTF. The CDR3 coding sequence is TGTGCCAGCAGCCGGGACAGCGTATATGGCTACACCTTC. Combining the CDR3 with reference TRBV7-9 and TRBJ1-2 gives the whole variable domain DTGVSQNPRHKITKRGQNVTFRCDPISEHNRLYWYRQTLGQGPEFLTYFQNEAQLEKSRLLSDRFSAERPKGSFSTLEIQRTEQGDSAMYLCASSRDSVYGYTFGSGTRLTVV.

The rearrangement links TRBV25-1 to TRBJ2-7; D perhaps matches TRBD2 (6 bases). Trimming took off 6 bases at V and 3 bases at J, with 9 bases between the two ends. In germline, CDR1 is MGHDK, CDR2 SYGVNS. The CDR3 contains 12 residues. Written as DNA, the CDR3 is TGTGCCAGCAGGGTGGGGGGCTACGAGCAGTACTTC. Translated, it gives CASRVGGYEQYF.

The J gene is TRBJ1-3, the V gene TRBV2, with D possibly TRBD1 on 5 matching bases. CDR1 is SNHLY and CDR2 is FYNNEI in the germline V gene. This CDR3 comprises 15 residues. The V gene lost 0 bases and the J gene lost 4 bases, with 10 bases spanning the gap. The DNA of the CDR3 is TGTGCCAGCAGTGAAGCGGGGGGAAAGGGAAACACCATATATTTT. This encodes CASSEAGGKGNTIYF.

This sequence joins TRBV27 and TRBJ2-7; D ambiguous. This CDR3 is 13 amino acids long. With 5 bases removed from V and 2 bases from J, the gap between germline ends came to 10 bases. Per the germline V gene, CDR1 is MNHEY and CDR2 is SMNVEV (reference sequence). The CDR3 loop is CASSPSVAYEQYF. Here the CDR3 DNA reads TGTGCCAGCAGTCCCAGCGTCGCCTACGAGCAGTACTTC.

This chain connects TRBV28 to TRBJ1-1; D is possibly TRBD1 (5 bases). CDR1 and CDR2 from the germline V gene are MDHEN and SYDVKM. The CDR3 totals 11 residues. The V end lost 6 bases, the J end lost 8 bases, and 10 bases lay between the germline ends. The CDR3 region has the DNA TGTGCCAGCAGCTCAGGGCCCGAAGCTTTCTTT. It is translated as CASSSGPEAFF.

The chain couples TRBV28 to TRBJ1-2; D perhaps matches TRBD1 (6 bases). The germline gives CDR1 MDHEN, CDR2 SYDVKM. The CDR3 extends over 12 amino acids. Trimming shortened V by 8 bases and J by 2 bases, and 9 bases separated the two germline ends. DNA for the CDR3: TGTGCCAGCTCGAGGGGGAACTATGGCTACACCTTC. Protein product: CASSRGNYGYTF.

This chain joins TRBV30 and TRBJ2-7; TRBD1 might be the D (6 bases). Germline values: CDR1 GTSNPN, CDR2 SVGIG (reference sequence). The CDR3 loop spans 16 amino acids. V lost 2 bases to trimming and J lost 2 bases, with 19 bases between them. The CDR3 is CAWSQTSGTPPYEQYF. DNA for the CDR3: TGTGCCTGGAGTCAGACCTCCGGGACACCTCCCTACGAGCAGTACTTC.

V and J are TRBV5-6 and TRBJ2-3, with TRBD2 matching 10 bases. Germline V gives CDR1 SGHDT, CDR2 YYEEEE. The CDR3 covers 16 residues. After removal of 0 bases from V and 3 bases from J, the junction contained 4 bases not matched to a gene. The CDR3 DNA sequence: TGTGCCAGCAGCTTGGCTGGTAGCGGGGGGACAGATACGCAGTATTTT. Residues: CASSLAGSGGTDTQYF.

J is TRBJ1-6 and V is TRBV6-1; 9 bases align to TRBD1. This CDR3 is built from 16 residues. Germline lookup yields CDR1 MNHNS and CDR2 SASEGT. V dropped 4 bases and J dropped 7; count of bases not matched to a gene: 8. CDR3 sequence reads: CASSGGTGQGNSPLHF. DNA of the CDR3: TGTGCCAGCAGTGGGGGAACGGGACAGGGCAATTCACCCCTCCACTTT.

This chain joins TRBV2 and TRBJ1-5, with no clear D. The V and J ends lost 1 base and 4 bases respectively, with 8 bases between them. The germline V gene has CDR1 SNHLY and CDR2 FYNNEI. The CDR3 runs 14 residues. The CDR3 loop reads CASSEVGGNQPQHF. DNA of the CDR3: TGTGCCAGCAGTGAAGTAGGCGGGAATCAGCCCCAGCATTTT.

CDR3 region: CSASGRAVNEQFF. CDR3 coding DNA: TGCAGCGCGAGCGGGAGGGCCGTGAATGAGCAGTTCTTC. The chain has TRBV29-1 and TRBJ2-1; 10 positions agree with TRBD2. Looked up from germline, CDR1 is SQVTM and CDR2 is ANQGSEA. The CDR3 sequence is 13 residues long. The trim removed 7 bases at V and 7 bases at J, leaving 7 bases unmatched.